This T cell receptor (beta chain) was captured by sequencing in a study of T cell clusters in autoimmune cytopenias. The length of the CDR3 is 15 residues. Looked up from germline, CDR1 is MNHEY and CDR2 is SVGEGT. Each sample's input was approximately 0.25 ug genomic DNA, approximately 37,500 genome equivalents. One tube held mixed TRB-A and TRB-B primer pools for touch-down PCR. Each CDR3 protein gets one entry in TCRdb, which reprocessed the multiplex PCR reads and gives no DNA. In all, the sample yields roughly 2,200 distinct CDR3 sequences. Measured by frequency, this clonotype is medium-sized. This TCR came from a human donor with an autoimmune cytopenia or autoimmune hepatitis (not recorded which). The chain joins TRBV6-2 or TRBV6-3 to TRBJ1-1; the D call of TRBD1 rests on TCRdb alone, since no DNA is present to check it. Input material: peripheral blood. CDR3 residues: CASSYGQGRNTEAFF.